Relative to its sample, the clone carrying this T cell receptor beta chain is medium-sized (0.01 to 0.1%). Its specificity is not known. Sequence at one end of the junction differs from germline and may be a read error. This record comes from a study of prognosis after radiotherapy for stage I lung cancer. Looking at the study overall: After radiotherapy, distant metastases appeared in several patients at a median of approximately 7 months, and roughly 15 patients showed no significant progression. Study results and limitations: Patients with metastases reportedly showed TRBV and TRBJ gene usage that differed from patients without metastases. Patients with distant metastases had lower Shannon entropy after stereotactic body radiation therapy.

The authors amplified TCR beta CDR3 from genomic DNA using two-round multiplex PCR. The authors ran first-round PCR with primers specific to each TRBV and TRBJ gene. Via MiXCR, TCRdb re-called the multiplex PCR reads, giving one row per CDR3 protein. The sample yields around 11,000 distinct CDR3 sequences, roughly 50% seen once. The CDR3 has 17 residues. In germline, CDR1 is MRHNA, CDR2 SNTAGT. The receptor was derived from a donor at least 50 years old with non-small cell lung cancer. Material: PBMCs, obtained before or after stereotactic body radiation therapy (not recorded which). This chain uses TRBV6-4 with TRBJ1-2; D unresolved. CDR3 in DNA: TGTGCCAGCAGTTACTCGATATACAGCACCCAATCCTATGGCTACACCTTC. It translates to CASSYSIYSTQSYGYTF.